This T cell receptor (beta chain) was sequenced in a study of CD8+ T cells in alopecia areata. Study findings and constraints: Tofacitinib significantly decreased scalp clonality and expanded CD8+ clones among top 100.

Treatment of the sample: oral pan-JAK inhibitor, 5-10 mg twice daily. Peripheral blood, together with lesional scalp punch biopsies, was collected from alopecia areata patients. The sorting of PBMCs gave CD4+ and CD8+ T cells. Isolated RNA was reverse transcribed into cDNA used as the sequencing template. Generated by immunoSEQ multiplex PCR, the TCRdb table keeps only in-frame clones and is missing some. The repertoire holds tens of thousands of clones, with about 45% as singletons. Trimming took 5 bases from V and 3 from J, leaving 10 bases between them. This CDR3 contains 13 residues. In germline, CDR1 is LNHNV, CDR2 YYDKDF (reference sequence). A remark on this clone: What it binds is unknown.

The specimen was CD8+ T cells sorted from blood, collected at approximately week 36, from a patient treated with tofacitinib. The TCR was taken from a human donor with alopecia areata. The V and J genes are TRBV15 and TRBJ2-5, with D perhaps TRBD1 (5 bases). The CDR3 loop reads CATSPGRKETQYF. The CDR3 DNA sequence: TGTGCCACCAGCCCAGGGCGGAAAGAGACCCAGTACTTC.